This is a list of T cell receptor beta chains from one sample in a study of CXCR3-negative and CXCR3-positive naive CD8 T cells. Reprocessing the 5' RACE reads, TCRdb reports a single entry for every CDR3 protein and omits DNA. The sample holds approximately 59,000 distinct CDR3 sequences. Sequencing was done on a sample of naive CXCR3+ CD8+ T cells from blood. These receptors were collected from a human donor in good health. Some clones in this sample may be carry-over from other donors' samples. Both conserved end residues are part of each CDR3.

v_call: TRBV29-1; j_call: TRBJ2-7; cdr3_aa: CSVRGSFYEQYF
v_call: TRBV29-1; j_call: TRBJ2-3; cdr3_aa: CSVGGTGETSTDTQYF
v_call: TRBV4-3; j_call: TRBJ2-5; cdr3_aa: CASSQVLAGGPLQETQYF
v_call: TRBV27; j_call: TRBJ2-1; cdr3_aa: CASSLGQGSYNEQFF
v_call: TRBV7-9; j_call: TRBJ2-1; cdr3_aa: CASSFNRDPQSYNEQFF
v_call: TRBV4-1; j_call: TRBJ2-1; cdr3_aa: CASSQVPPGTSGGNEQGF
v_call: TRBV29-1; j_call: TRBJ2-2; cdr3_aa: CSVEDDRWGGELFF
v_call: TRBV6-1; j_call: TRBJ2-4; cdr3_aa: CASSELSWLAGPRGNIQYF
v_call: TRBV7-9; j_call: TRBJ1-1; cdr3_aa: CASSSDRDRPPRIF
v_call: TRBV5-1; j_call: TRBJ2-1; cdr3_aa: CASSFYGENEQFF
v_call: TRBV4-1; j_call: TRBJ2-5; cdr3_aa: CASSHSGGAPETQYF
v_call: TRBV4-2; j_call: TRBJ1-1; cdr3_aa: CASSQEGSDTEAFF
v_call: TRBV5-1; j_call: TRBJ2-7; cdr3_aa: CASTGTGPYEQYF
v_call: TRBV29-1; j_call: TRBJ1-1; cdr3_aa: CSGSGHMNTEAFF
v_call: TRBV11-2; j_call: TRBJ1-1; cdr3_aa: CASSWGNEGVNTEAFF
v_call: TRBV28; j_call: TRBJ1-2; cdr3_aa: CASSLAPPAGYTF
v_call: TRBV6-5; j_call: TRBJ2-3; cdr3_aa: CASSYGGPTDTQYF
v_call: TRBV14; j_call: TRBJ2-7; cdr3_aa: CASSPPIWTDSSYEQYF
v_call: TRBV11-3; j_call: TRBJ2-1; cdr3_aa: CASSHVQGNEQFF
v_call: TRBV20-1; j_call: TRBJ2-1; cdr3_aa: CSARARRGVSYNEQFF
v_call: TRBV20-1; j_call: TRBJ2-1; cdr3_aa: CSASRAYEQFF
v_call: TRBV5-1; j_call: TRBJ2-6; cdr3_aa: CASSLVDPTVPGANVLTF
v_call: TRBV7-3; j_call: TRBJ2-1; cdr3_aa: CASSSLVYHEQFF